This note documents a single T cell receptor beta chain sequence. Its antigen is currently unknown. This record comes from a study of T cell responses to AZD1222 COVID-19 vaccine. Study-level results: Mapped onto spike, vaccine-associated CD4 TCRs spanned it and were dominant at 160-218 and 743-854. Only five to seven individuals given AZD1222 were seropositive at baseline. Donors, mostly white British, included more females; clonal diversity was possibly underestimated.

Trimming pared 6 bases from V and 0 bases from J, leaving 18 bases between. This CDR3 comprises 17 residues. CDR1 and CDR2 (germline): LNHDA, SQIVND (reference sequence). The method was immunoSEQ multiplex PCR; TCRdb's version includes in-frame clones alone and lacks a portion of them. The sample has 100,000 or so clones; about 85% are singletons. The receptor was isolated from an adult in good health. The source was peripheral blood, collected on day 0 of AZD1222 vaccination. V and J are TRBV19 and TRBJ2-1; the D is unclear. In nucleotides, the CDR3 is TGTGCCAGTAGCATCTCGGTGGGGTGGGACTCCTACAATGAGCAGTTCTTC. Amino acids: CASSISVGWDSYNEQFF. Combining the CDR3 with reference TRBV19 and TRBJ2-1 gives the whole variable domain DGGITQSPKYLFRKEGQNVTLSCEQNLNHDAMYWYRQDPGQGLRLIYYSQIVNDFQKGDIAEGYSVSREKKESFPLTVTSAQKNPTAFYLCASSISVGWDSYNEQFFGPGTRLTVL.